The present entry profiles one TCR beta chain with its context. Its target is unknown. This sample was taken from a study of cytomegalovirus exposure and HLA in healthy donors. Healthy bone marrow donors made up the donor group. The primer mix had 60 Vbeta and 13 Jbeta primers. Profiled with immunoSEQ multiplex PCR; TCRdb holds only in-frame clones, not every one. The repertoire holds 35,000 or so clones, with roughly four fifths as singletons. Germline V CDR1 and CDR2: SEHNR, FQNEAQ (reference sequence). CDR3 length equals 14 residues. Study results and caveats: At a 0.05 false discovery rate, a later analysis found 16,951 TCR beta sequences to be associated with HLA alleles. One variant, a missense change in DCLRE1C, was linked in a later analysis to TCR beta V- and J-gene trimming.

The sequencing sample was made of PBMCs. The sequence was obtained from a woman between 35 and 50 years old in good health and CMV-seronegative. The V gene is TRBV7-9, the J gene TRBJ2-5; D may be TRBD1 (6 bases). The J call may not be correct, given that the DNA end is closer to TRBJ2-7. CDR3 nucleotide sequence: TGTGCCAGCAGCTCCCGACAGGACAACTACGAGCAGTACTTC. Translated: CASSSRQDNYEQYF.